The 4 T cell receptor beta chains below were found in one sample sequenced in a study of CD8 T cells in ankylosing spondylitis. MiXCR was run by TCRdb on the 5' RACE reads, yielding one entry per CDR3 protein. This sample has approximately 250,000 distinct CDR3 sequences, with roughly 8.2% found just once. Sequencing was carried out using blood, either unsorted or a sorted T cell fraction (not recorded which). The origin of the receptors is a female donor with ankylosing spondylitis or in good health (not recorded which).

In its sample, this clonotype was seen a few times. The rearrangement uses TRBV7-2 and TRBJ2-1; perhaps TRBD2 as D (5 bases). The CDR3 has 15 amino acids. The V gene lost 4 bases and the J gene lost 5 bases, with 15 bases spanning the gap. Per the germline V gene, CDR1 is SGHTA and CDR2 is FQGNSA. The chain's CDR3 is CASSSPGGPHNEQFF. In DNA, the CDR3 is TGTGCCAGCAGCTCCCCTGGCGGGCCCCACAATGAGCAGTTCTTC. Looking up the rest from reference TRBV7-2 and TRBJ2-1 gives the full variable domain: GAGVSQSPSNKVTEKGKDVELRCDPISGHTALYWYRQSLGQGLEFLIYFQGNSAPDKSGLPSDRFSAERTGGSVSTLTIQRTQQEDSAVYLCASSSPGGPHNEQFFGPGTRLTVL.

Many counts were recorded for this clonotype. The chain has TRBV5-1 and TRBJ1-4; D is uncertain. Germline CDR1 reads SGHRS; CDR2 reads YFSETQ. This CDR3 spans 14 amino acids. V gave up 0 bases and J gave up 8 bases, with 11 bases separating them. The CDR3 region has the DNA TGCGCCAGCAGCTTGGACTCCCGTTACGAAAAACTGTTTTTT. The encoded protein is CASSLDSRYEKLFF.

This clonotype was recorded at least ten times. The V gene is TRBV29-1, the J gene TRBJ2-3; TRBD2 matches at 13 bases. The germline V gene has CDR1 SQVTM and CDR2 ANQGSEA. Germline trimming cut 3 bases from V and 2 bases from J; bases unmatched to any gene: 8. This CDR3 spans 17 amino acids. CDR3: CSVEGIGTSGITDTQYF. For the CDR3, the DNA is TGCAGCGTTGAGGGGATCGGGACTAGCGGGATCACAGATACGCAGTATTTT.

About this clonotype itself: This may be a read error, as it is one base from a much larger clone. J is TRBJ2-1 and V is TRBV3-1; D not resolved. Germline values: CDR1 LGHDT, CDR2 YNNKEL (reference sequence). The CDR3 is made up of 15 amino acids. The CDR3: CTSSQDPRTYSEQFF. CDR3 coding DNA: TGTACCAGCAGCCAAGACCCTAGAACCTACAGTGAGCAGTTCTTC.